This T cell receptor beta chain was sequenced for a study of cytomegalovirus exposure and HLA in healthy donors. As for the study in general: Among over 300 genotyped donors, around 82% fell in the Caucasian-associated ancestry cluster.

Donors were nominally healthy when sampled, though unrecorded immune exposures were likely. It was with 60 Vbeta and 13 Jbeta primers that the PCR ran. Using immunoSEQ multiplex PCR, the repertoire was profiled, and TCRdb retains in-frame clones only, with some absent. The table lists around 150,000 clones, around nine tenths of them singletons. CDR1 and CDR2 (germline): SGHRS, YFSETQ. V lost 0 bases and J lost 3, with 12 bases in between. This CDR3 region has 15 residues. This receptor was obtained from a young woman in good health and CMV-seronegative. The chain is built from TRBV5-1 and TRBJ1-2; D may be TRBD1 (5 bases). Sequencing was carried out using PBMCs. CDR3 loop: CASSLVSGVDYGYTF. CDR3 coding DNA: TGCGCCAGCAGCTTGGTCTCGGGGGTGGACTATGGCTACACCTTC.